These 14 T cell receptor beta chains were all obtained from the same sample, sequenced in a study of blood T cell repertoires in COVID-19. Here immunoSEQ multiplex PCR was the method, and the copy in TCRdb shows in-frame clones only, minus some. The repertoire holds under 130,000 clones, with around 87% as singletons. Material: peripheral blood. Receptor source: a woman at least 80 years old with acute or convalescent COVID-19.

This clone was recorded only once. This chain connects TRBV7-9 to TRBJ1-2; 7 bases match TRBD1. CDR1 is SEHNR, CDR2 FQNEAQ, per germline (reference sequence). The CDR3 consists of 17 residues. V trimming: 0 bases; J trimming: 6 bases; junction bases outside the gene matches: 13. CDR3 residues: CASSLAEGRDRVDGYTF. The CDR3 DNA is TGTGCCAGCAGCTTAGCGGAGGGAAGAGACAGGGTCGATGGCTACACCTTC. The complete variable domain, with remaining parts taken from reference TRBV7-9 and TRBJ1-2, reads DTGVSQNPRHKITKRGQNVTFRCDPISEHNRLYWYRQTLGQGPEFLTYFQNEAQLEKSRLLSDRFSAERPKGSFSTLEIQRTEQGDSAMYLCASSLAEGRDRVDGYTFGSGTRLTVV.

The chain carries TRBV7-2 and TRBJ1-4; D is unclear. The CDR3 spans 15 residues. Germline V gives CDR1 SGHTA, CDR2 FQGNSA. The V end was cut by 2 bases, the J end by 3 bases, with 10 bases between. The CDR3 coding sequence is TGTGCCAGCAGCTTAACCAGATTACCTAATGAAAAACTGTTTTTT. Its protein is CASSLTRLPNEKLFF.

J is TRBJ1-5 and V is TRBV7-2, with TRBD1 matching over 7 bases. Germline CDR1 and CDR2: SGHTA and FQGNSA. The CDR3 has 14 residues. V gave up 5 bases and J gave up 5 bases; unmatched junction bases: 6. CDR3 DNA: TGTGCCAGCAGCAATCGCCAGGGGGATCAGCCCCAGCATTTT. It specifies CASSNRQGDQPQHF.

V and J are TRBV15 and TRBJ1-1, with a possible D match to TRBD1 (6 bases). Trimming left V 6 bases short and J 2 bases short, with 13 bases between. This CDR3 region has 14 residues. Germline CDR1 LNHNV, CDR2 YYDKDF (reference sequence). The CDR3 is CATRSPGVNTEAFF. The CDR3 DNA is TGTGCCACCAGGTCACCAGGGGTTAACACTGAAGCTTTCTTT.

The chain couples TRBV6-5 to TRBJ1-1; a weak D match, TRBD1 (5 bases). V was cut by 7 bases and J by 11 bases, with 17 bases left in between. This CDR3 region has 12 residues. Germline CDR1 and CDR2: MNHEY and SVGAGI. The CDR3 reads CASTTLGVRAFF. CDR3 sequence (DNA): TGTGCCAGCACCACCTTAGGGGTCCGGGCTTTCTTT.

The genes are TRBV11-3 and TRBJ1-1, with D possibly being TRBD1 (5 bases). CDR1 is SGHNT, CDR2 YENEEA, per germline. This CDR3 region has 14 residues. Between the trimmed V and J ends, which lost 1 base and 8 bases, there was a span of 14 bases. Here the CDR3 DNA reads TGTGCCAGCAGCTTAGGACGGGGGAGCGTGGAAGCTTTCTTT. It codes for CASSLGRGSVEAFF. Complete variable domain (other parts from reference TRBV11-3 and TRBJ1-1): EAGVVQSPRYKIIEKKQPVAFWCNPISGHNTLYWYLQNLGQGPELLIRYENEEAVDDSQLPKDRFSAERLKGVDSTLKIQPAELGDSAVYLCASSLGRGSVEAFFGQGTRLTVV.

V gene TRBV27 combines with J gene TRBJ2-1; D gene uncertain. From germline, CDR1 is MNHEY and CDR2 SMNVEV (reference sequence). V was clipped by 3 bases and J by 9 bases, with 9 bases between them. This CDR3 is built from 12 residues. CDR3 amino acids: CASSLGLGEQFF. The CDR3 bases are TGTGCCAGCAGTTTGGGCCTCGGTGAGCAGTTCTTC.

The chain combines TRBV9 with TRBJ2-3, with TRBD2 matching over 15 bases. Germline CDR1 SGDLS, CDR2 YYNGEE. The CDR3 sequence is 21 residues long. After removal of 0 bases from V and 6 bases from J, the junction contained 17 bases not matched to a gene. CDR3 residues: CASSVATGTSGGPRFTDTQYF. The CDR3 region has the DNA TGTGCCAGCAGCGTAGCTACTGGGACTAGCGGGGGGCCACGTTTTACGGATACGCAGTATTTT. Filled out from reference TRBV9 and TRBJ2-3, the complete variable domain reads DSGVTQTPKHLITATGQRVTLRCSPRSGDLSVYWYQQSLDQGLQFLIQYYNGEERAKGNILERFSAQQFPDLHSELNLSSLELGDSALYFCASSVATGTSGGPRFTDTQYFGPGTRLTVL.

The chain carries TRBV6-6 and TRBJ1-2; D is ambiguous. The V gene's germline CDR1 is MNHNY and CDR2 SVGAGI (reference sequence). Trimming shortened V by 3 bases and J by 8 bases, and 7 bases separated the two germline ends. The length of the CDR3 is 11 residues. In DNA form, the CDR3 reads TGTGCCAGCAGTTATAATTCGGGCTACACCTTC. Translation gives CASSYNSGYTF.

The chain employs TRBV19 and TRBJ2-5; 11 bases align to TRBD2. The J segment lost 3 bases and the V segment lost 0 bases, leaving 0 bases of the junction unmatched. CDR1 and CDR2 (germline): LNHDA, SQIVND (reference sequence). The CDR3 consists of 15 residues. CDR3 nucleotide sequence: TGTGCCAGTAGTATAGAGACTAGCGGGAAAGAGACCCAGTACTTC. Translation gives CASSIETSGKETQYF. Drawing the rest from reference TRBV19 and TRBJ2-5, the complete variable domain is DGGITQSPKYLFRKEGQNVTLSCEQNLNHDAMYWYRQDPGQGLRLIYYSQIVNDFQKGDIAEGYSVSREKKESFPLTVTSAQKNPTAFYLCASSIETSGKETQYFGPGTRLLVL.

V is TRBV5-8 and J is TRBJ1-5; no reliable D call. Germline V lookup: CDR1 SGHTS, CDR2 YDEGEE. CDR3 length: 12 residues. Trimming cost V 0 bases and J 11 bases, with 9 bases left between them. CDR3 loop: CASSLGSEAQHF. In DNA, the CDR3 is TGTGCCAGCAGCTTGGGGTCGGAGGCCCAGCATTTT.

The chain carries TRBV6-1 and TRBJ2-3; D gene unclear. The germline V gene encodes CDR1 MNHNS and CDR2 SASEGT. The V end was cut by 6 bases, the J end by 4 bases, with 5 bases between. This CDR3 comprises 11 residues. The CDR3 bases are TGTGCCAGCAGCTCAGCAGATACGCAGTATTTT. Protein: CASSSADTQYF.

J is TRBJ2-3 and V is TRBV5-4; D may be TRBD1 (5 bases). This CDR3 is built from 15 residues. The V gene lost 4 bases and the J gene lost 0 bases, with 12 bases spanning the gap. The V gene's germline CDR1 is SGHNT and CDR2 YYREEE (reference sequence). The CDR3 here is CASSRDSFSTDTQYF. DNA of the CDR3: TGTGCCAGCAGCCGAGACAGCTTTAGCACAGATACGCAGTATTTT.

DNA of the CDR3: TGTGCCAGCAGTCCGGCAACACCTCGGGCTGAAGCTTTCTTT. Translating it yields CASSPATPRAEAFF. The rearrangement links TRBV28 to TRBJ1-1; no reliable D call. Trimming took off 5 bases at V and 6 bases at J, with 16 bases between the two ends. Looked up from germline, CDR1 is MDHEN and CDR2 is SYDVKM. The CDR3 is 14 amino acids.